What follows are 18 T cell receptor beta chains derived from one specimen sequenced in a study of T cell changes during pregnancy in multiple sclerosis. Measured with immunoSEQ multiplex PCR; TCRdb has only the in-frame clones, and not every one. The sample contains 35,000 or so clones, roughly nine tenths of which appear only once. Sequencing used CD4+ T cells from peripheral blood mononuclear cells, obtained in the third trimester of pregnancy. All receptors come from a female donor in good health, enrolled as a control in a pregnancy study.

J is TRBJ1-3 and V is TRBV2; maybe TRBD1 (5 bases). The CDR3 runs 13 residues. Trimming stripped 6 bases from V and 2 bases from J, with 8 bases between. The germline V gene encodes CDR1 SNHLY and CDR2 FYNNEI. The CDR3 sequence is CASRGGAGNTIYF. For the CDR3, the DNA is TGTGCCAGCAGAGGAGGGGCTGGAAACACCATATATTTT.

The V and J genes are TRBV18 and TRBJ1-1; D is unclear. The CDR3 extends over 13 amino acids. Germline CDR1 is KGHSH and CDR2 is LQKENI. Trimming took off 2 bases at V and 1 base at J, with 5 bases between the two ends. This CDR3 reads CASSPVKNTEAFF. The CDR3 DNA follows: TGTGCCAGCTCACCAGTTAAGAACACTGAAGCTTTCTTT.

CDR3 bases: TGTGCCAGCTCACCCGACAGAACAGCACCGATCAGGTCCGGGGAGCTGTTTTTT. Protein sequence: CASSPDRTAPIRSGELFF. The rearrangement links TRBV18 to TRBJ2-2; possibly TRBD1 for D (5 bases). The CDR3 runs to 18 residues. Per the germline V gene, CDR1 is KGHSH and CDR2 is LQKENI. The V and J ends lost 3 bases and 6 bases respectively, with 23 bases between them.

This chain uses TRBV29-1 with TRBJ2-5, with a weak D call TRBD2 (6 bases). Trimming removed 3 bases from V and 1 base from J, with 12 bases in between. The CDR3 contains 14 residues. CDR1 and CDR2 (germline): SQVTM, ANQGSEA. CDR3 loop: CSVEEIGSQETQYF. The CDR3 bases are TGCAGCGTTGAGGAAATCGGGAGCCAAGAGACCCAGTACTTC.

The chain recombines TRBV11-3 with TRBJ2-1, with D tentatively TRBD1 (5 bases). Germline lookup yields CDR1 SGHNT and CDR2 YENEEA. CDR3 length: 16 amino acids. The germline V and J ends were trimmed by 5 bases and 2 bases, with 16 bases remaining between them. The CDR3 sequence: CASSPSPGLAYNEQFF. The CDR3 DNA sequence: TGTGCCAGCAGCCCATCCCCAGGGCTAGCCTACAATGAGCAGTTCTTC. The entire variable domain, with the rest obtained from reference TRBV11-3 and TRBJ2-1, is as follows: EAGVVQSPRYKIIEKKQPVAFWCNPISGHNTLYWYLQNLGQGPELLIRYENEEAVDDSQLPKDRFSAERLKGVDSTLKIQPAELGDSAVYLCASSPSPGLAYNEQFFGPGTRLTVL.

J is TRBJ2-7 and V is TRBV6-1, with a tentative D call TRBD1 (6 bases). The CDR3 contains 14 residues. V dropped 6 bases and J dropped 2 bases, with 14 bases sitting between them. Germline V lookup: CDR1 MNHNS, CDR2 SASEGT. CDR3: CASSLRDITYEQYF. In DNA form, the CDR3 reads TGTGCCAGCAGCCTCCGGGACATCACCTACGAGCAGTACTTC.

V usage is TRBV19 and J usage is TRBJ2-6, with 7 bases that match TRBD2. Trimming cost V 5 bases and J 4 bases; bases outside gene matches: 5. The CDR3 has 15 amino acids. Germline CDR1 LNHDA, CDR2 SQIVND (reference sequence). The CDR3 loop reads CASSSVRGGANVLTF. CDR3 sequence (DNA): TGTGCCAGTAGTTCTGTGCGGGGGGGGGCCAACGTCCTGACTTTC.

V usage is TRBV19 and J usage is TRBJ1-6; D possibly corresponds to TRBD1 (5 bases). V lost 3 bases and J lost 7, with 16 bases in between. This CDR3 is built from 16 residues. The V gene's germline CDR1 is LNHDA and CDR2 SQIVND (reference sequence). The CDR3 bases are TGTGCCAGTAGTATCCGCGGAGGGGTCGCAAATTCACCCCTCCACTTT. Translating it yields CASSIRGGVANSPLHF.

V gene TRBV6-6 combines with J gene TRBJ2-2; TRBD1 matches 8 bases. The CDR3 is 12 residues long. After removal of 5 bases from V and 10 bases from J, the junction contained 3 bases not matched to a gene. The V gene's germline CDR1 is MNHNY and CDR2 SVGAGI (reference sequence). DNA for the CDR3: TGTGCCAGCAGTCCACAGGGGGAGGAGCTGTTTTTT. Encoded protein: CASSPQGEELFF.

V usage is TRBV15 and J usage is TRBJ2-7, with D possibly TRBD2 on 6 matching bases. Per germline, CDR1 LNHNV and CDR2 YYDKDF (reference sequence). This CDR3 region has 18 residues. The ends were cut back, 0 bases at V and 4 bases at J, with 22 bases in the middle. The CDR3 coding sequence is TGTGCCACCAGCAGAGATTCAGGAGCGGTGACTAGTAGGTACGAGCAGTACTTC. This sequence encodes CATSRDSGAVTSRYEQYF.

The chain combines TRBV19 with TRBJ2-3; D might be TRBD1 (6 bases). CDR1 and CDR2 (germline): LNHDA, SQIVND (reference sequence). V lost 5 bases and J lost 2, with 14 bases in between. The CDR3 extends over 15 amino acids. This chain's CDR3 is CASSRQGFLTDTQYF. CDR3 nucleotides: TGTGCCAGTAGTCGTCAGGGGTTCCTCACAGATACGCAGTATTTT.

The J gene is TRBJ2-5, the V gene TRBV5-1; D ambiguous. V was trimmed by 3 bases and J by 1 base, leaving 10 bases between them. CDR1 is SGHRS, CDR2 YFSETQ, per germline. The CDR3 consists of 14 residues. The CDR3 nucleotides are TGCGCCAGCAGCTCTCTGAGAATCCAAGAGACCCAGTACTTC. This codes for CASSSLRIQETQYF.

V gene TRBV28 combines with J gene TRBJ1-4; 8 bases map to TRBD1. The germline CDR1 and CDR2 sequences are MDHEN and SYDVKM. CDR3 length: 15 residues. Trimming cost V 3 bases and J 6 bases; bases outside gene matches: 6. This CDR3 reads CASSFRGQVDEKLFF. CDR3 bases: TGTGCCAGCAGTTTTCGGGGACAGGTTGATGAAAAACTGTTTTTT.

The V call is TRBV4-1, the J call TRBJ1-5; 8 bases match TRBD1. Germline loops: CDR1 MGHRA, CDR2 YSYEKL. The CDR3 has 14 residues. Trimming removed 3 bases from V and 4 bases from J; junction bases left unmatched: 2. The CDR3 spells CASSQDRENQPQHF. The DNA for the CDR3 is TGCGCCAGCAGCCAGGACAGGGAAAATCAGCCCCAGCATTTT.

The chain carries TRBV30 and TRBJ1-4; maybe TRBD1 (5 bases). There are 11 residues in the CDR3. Germline V lookup: CDR1 GTSNPN, CDR2 SVGIG (reference sequence). Between the trimmed V and J ends, which lost 2 bases and 10 bases, there was a span of 8 bases. In DNA form, the CDR3 reads TGTGCCTGGAGTTCCGGGGGAAAACTGTTTTTT. Protein: CAWSSGGKLFF.

V gene TRBV19 combines with J gene TRBJ2-1, with a tentative D call TRBD2 (6 bases). This CDR3 is built from 15 residues. V gave up 7 bases and J gave up 5 bases, with 18 bases separating them. The germline V gene encodes CDR1 LNHDA and CDR2 SQIVND (reference sequence). The CDR3 DNA follows: TGTGCCAGTAAAAGGCCGGGAGATCGGCACAATGAGCAGTTCTTC. Amino acid sequence: CASKRPGDRHNEQFF.

The V gene is TRBV2, the J gene TRBJ2-1; D perhaps matches TRBD2 (5 bases). Germline CDR1 is SNHLY and CDR2 is FYNNEI. Trimming stripped 4 bases from V and 8 bases from J, with 15 bases between. The CDR3 spans 14 residues. CDR3 sequence: CASSVASTRDEQFF. CDR3 DNA sequence: TGTGCCAGCAGTGTAGCTAGTACTAGAGATGAGCAGTTCTTC.

V is TRBV15 and J is TRBJ2-3, with a tentative D call TRBD1 (6 bases). The germline gives CDR1 LNHNV, CDR2 YYDKDF (reference sequence). This CDR3 comprises 16 residues. V was pared by 1 base and J by 4 bases, with 15 bases between. This chain's CDR3 is CATSRARNRESDTQYF. CDR3 coding DNA: TGTGCCACCAGCAGAGCGAGGAACAGGGAGTCAGATACGCAGTATTTT.